This T cell receptor beta chain appears in the sequencing data of a study of blood T cell repertoires in COVID-19. Whole-study context: The United States, Italy and Spain provided the acute and convalescent COVID-19 samples. Nucleic acid was either cDNA or gDNA, and it came from T cells, B-cell-depleted T cells, or PBMCs.

In the original workflow: Reference gene primer amplification gave estimated nucleated cell counts. TCRdb keeps only in-frame clones here, not all; method: immunoSEQ multiplex PCR. V and J calls and clone size are given by that table; D and trimming were obtained from the DNA. The sample holds under 200,000 clones, around 88% seen once. Material for sequencing was PBMCs or T cells enriched from blood (not recorded which). This TCR came from a woman aged 50 to 65 in a cohort exposed to, infected with or recovered from COVID-19 (not recorded which).

The DNA for the CDR3 is TGTGCCAGCAGTGAAGATATAGCGGGGGGGAGGGATGAGCAGTTCTTC. Translating it yields CASSEDIAGGRDEQFF. This chain links TRBV28 with TRBJ2-1; 11 bases map to TRBD2. CDR3 length equals 16 residues. The J segment lost 8 bases and the V segment lost 5 bases, leaving 11 bases of the junction unmatched. CDR1 is MDHEN, CDR2 SYDVKM, per germline.